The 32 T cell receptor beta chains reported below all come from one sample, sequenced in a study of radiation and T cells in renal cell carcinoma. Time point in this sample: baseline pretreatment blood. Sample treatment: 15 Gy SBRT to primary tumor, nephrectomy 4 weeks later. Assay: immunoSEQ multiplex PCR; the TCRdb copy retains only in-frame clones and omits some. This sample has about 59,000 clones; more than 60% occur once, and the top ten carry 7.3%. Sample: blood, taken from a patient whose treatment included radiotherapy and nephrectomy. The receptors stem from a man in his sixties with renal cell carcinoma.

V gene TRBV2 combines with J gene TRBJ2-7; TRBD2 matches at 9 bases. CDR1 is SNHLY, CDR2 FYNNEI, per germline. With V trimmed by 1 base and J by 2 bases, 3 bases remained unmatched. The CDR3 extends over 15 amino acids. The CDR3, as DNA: TGTGCCAGCAGTGAAGGCGGGAGGGCCCCCTACGAGCAGTACGTC. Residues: CASSEGGRAPYEQYV.

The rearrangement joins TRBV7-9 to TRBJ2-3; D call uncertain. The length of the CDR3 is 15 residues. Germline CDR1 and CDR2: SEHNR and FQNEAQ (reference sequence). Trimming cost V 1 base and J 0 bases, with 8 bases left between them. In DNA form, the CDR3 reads TGTGCCAGCAGCTTAGGGGCCACTAGCACAGATACGCAGTATTTT. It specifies CASSLGATSTDTQYF. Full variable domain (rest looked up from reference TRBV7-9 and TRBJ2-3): DTGVSQNPRHKITKRGQNVTFRCDPISEHNRLYWYRQTLGQGPEFLTYFQNEAQLEKSRLLSDRFSAERPKGSFSTLEIQRTEQGDSAMYLCASSLGATSTDTQYFGPGTRLTVL.

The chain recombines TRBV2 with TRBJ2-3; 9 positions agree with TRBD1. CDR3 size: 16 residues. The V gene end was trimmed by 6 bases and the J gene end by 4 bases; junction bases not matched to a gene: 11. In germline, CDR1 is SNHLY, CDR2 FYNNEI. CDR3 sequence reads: CASRDLGQGWADTQYF. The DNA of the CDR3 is TGTGCCAGCAGGGACCTGGGACAGGGATGGGCAGATACGCAGTATTTT.

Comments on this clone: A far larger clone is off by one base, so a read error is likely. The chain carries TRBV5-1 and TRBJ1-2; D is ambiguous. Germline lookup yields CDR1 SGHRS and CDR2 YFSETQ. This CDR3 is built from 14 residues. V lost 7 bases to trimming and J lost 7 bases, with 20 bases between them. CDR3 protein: CASGRLDIGVGYTF. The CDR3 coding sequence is TGCGCCAGCGGTAGGCTCGACATCGGAGTTGGCTACACCTTC.

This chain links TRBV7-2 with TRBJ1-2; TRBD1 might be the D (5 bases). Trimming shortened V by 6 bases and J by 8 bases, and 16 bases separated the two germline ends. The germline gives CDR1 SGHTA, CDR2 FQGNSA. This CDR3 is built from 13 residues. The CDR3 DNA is TGTGCCAGCAGTGGGGCCAGGGTAGGGGGCTACACCTTC. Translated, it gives CASSGARVGGYTF.

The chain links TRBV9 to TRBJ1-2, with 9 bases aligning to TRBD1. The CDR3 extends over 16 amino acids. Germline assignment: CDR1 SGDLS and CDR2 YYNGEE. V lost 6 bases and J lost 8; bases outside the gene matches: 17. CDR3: CASTLRDRVIIEGYTF. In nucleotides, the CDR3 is TGTGCCAGCACACTCCGGGACAGGGTTATAATTGAGGGCTACACCTTC.

The CDR3 region is CASSITPTSNQPQHF. The DNA for the CDR3 is TGTGCCAGTAGTATTACACCCACAAGCAATCAGCCCCAGCATTTT. This chain uses TRBV19 with TRBJ1-5; D is undetermined. V was clipped by 3 bases and J by 1 base, with 10 bases between them. The CDR3 is 15 amino acids. Germline CDR1 and CDR2: LNHDA and SQIVND (reference sequence).

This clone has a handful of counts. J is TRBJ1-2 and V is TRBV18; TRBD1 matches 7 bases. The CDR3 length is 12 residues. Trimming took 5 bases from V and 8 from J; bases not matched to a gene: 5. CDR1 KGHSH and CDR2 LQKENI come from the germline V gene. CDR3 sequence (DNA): TGTGCCAGCTCAGTGGGACAGCTCGGCTACACCTTC. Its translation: CASSVGQLGYTF.

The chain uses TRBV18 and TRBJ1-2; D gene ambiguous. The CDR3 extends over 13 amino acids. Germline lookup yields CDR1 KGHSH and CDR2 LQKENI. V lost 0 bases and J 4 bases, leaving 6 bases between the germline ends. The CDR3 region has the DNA TGTGCCAGCTCACCACCGATCGTCTATGGCTACACCTTC. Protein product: CASSPPIVYGYTF.

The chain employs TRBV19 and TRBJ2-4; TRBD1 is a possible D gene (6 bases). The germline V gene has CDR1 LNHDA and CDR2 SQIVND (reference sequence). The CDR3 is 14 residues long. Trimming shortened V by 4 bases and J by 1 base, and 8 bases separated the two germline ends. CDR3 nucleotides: TGTGCCAGTAGTACAACAGGGGCCAAAAACATTCAGTACTTC. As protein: CASSTTGAKNIQYF.

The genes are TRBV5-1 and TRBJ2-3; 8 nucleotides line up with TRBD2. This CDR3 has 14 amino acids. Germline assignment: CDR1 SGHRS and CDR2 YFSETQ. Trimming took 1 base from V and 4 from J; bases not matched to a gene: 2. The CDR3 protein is CASSLRGGADTQYF. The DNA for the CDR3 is TGCGCCAGCAGCTTGCGGGGGGGCGCAGATACGCAGTATTTT.

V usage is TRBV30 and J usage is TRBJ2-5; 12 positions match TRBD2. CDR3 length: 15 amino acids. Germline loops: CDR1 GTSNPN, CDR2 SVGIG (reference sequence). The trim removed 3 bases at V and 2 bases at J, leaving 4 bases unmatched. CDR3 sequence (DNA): TGTGCCTGGAGCCCTAGCGGGAGGGGGCAAGAGACCCAGTACTTC. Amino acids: CAWSPSGRGQETQYF. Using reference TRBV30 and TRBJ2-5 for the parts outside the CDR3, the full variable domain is SQTIHQWPATLVQPVGSPLSLECTVEGTSNPNLYWYRQAAGRGLQLLFYSVGIGQISSEVPQNLSASRPQDRQFILSSKKLLLSDSGFYLCAWSPSGRGQETQYFGPGTRLLVL.

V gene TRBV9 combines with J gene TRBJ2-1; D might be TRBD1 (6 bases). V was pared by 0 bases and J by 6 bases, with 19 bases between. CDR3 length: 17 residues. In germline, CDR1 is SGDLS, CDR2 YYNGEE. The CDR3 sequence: CASSVASGRGVGNEQFF. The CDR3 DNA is TGTGCCAGCAGCGTAGCGTCAGGCAGGGGAGTAGGCAATGAGCAGTTCTTC.

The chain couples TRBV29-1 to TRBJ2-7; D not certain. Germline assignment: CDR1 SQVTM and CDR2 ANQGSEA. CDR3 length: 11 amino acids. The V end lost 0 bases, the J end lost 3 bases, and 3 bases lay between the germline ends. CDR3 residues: CSVEDSYEQYF. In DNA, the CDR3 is TGCAGCGTTGAAGACAGCTACGAGCAGTACTTC.

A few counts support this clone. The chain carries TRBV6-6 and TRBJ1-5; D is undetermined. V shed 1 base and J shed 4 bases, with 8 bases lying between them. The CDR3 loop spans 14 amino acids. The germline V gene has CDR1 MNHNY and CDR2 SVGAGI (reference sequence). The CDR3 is CASSYLGLNQPQHF. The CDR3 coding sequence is TGTGCCAGCAGTTACTTAGGGCTAAATCAGCCCCAGCATTTT.

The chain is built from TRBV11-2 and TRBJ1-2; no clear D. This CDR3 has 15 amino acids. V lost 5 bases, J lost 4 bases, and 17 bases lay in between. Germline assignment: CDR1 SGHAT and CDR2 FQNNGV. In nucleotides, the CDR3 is TGTGCCAGCAGCCCAAACGGCAGAAAGACCTATGGCTACACCTTC. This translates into CASSPNGRKTYGYTF.

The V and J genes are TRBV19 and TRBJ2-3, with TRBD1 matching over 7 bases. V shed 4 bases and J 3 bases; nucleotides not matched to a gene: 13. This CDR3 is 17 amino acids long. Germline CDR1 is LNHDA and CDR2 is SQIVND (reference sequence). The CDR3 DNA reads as TGTGCCAGTAGTACGATTGGGGTTCAGGGGGAAACAGATACGCAGTATTTT. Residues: CASSTIGVQGETDTQYF.

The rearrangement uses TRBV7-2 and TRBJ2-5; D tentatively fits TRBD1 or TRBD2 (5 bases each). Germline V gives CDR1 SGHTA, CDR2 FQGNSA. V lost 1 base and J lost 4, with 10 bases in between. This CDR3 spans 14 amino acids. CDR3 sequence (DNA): TGTGCCAGCAGCTTAGAGCCCGGGGCAGAGACCCAGTACTTC. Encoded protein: CASSLEPGAETQYF.

CDR3 sequence (DNA): TGTGCCAGCAGTTCCCCTACTAGTTCCGGGGAGCTGTTTTTT. Translating it yields CASSSPTSSGELFF. The chain has TRBV27 and TRBJ2-2, with D perhaps TRBD2 (5 bases). This CDR3 is built from 14 residues. Looked up from germline, CDR1 is MNHEY and CDR2 is SMNVEV (reference sequence). The ends were cut back, 4 bases at V and 6 bases at J, with 12 bases in the middle.

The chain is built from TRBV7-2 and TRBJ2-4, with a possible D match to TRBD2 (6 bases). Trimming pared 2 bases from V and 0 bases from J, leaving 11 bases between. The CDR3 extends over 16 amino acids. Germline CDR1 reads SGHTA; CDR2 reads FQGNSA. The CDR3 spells CASSLRAGLAKNIQYF. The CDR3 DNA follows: TGTGCCAGCAGCTTAAGGGCGGGATTAGCCAAAAACATTCAGTACTTC.

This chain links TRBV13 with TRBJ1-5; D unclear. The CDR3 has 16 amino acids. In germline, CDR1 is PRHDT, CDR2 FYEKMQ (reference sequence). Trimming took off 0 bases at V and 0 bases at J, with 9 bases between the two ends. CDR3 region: CASSLGDTDSNQPQHF. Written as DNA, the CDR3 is TGTGCCAGCAGCTTAGGAGATACAGATAGCAATCAGCCCCAGCATTTT.

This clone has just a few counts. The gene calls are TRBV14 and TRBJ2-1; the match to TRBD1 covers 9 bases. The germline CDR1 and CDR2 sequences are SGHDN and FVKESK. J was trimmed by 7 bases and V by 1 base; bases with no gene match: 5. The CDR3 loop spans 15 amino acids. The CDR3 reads CASSQVGDRGNEQFF. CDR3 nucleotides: TGTGCCAGCAGCCAAGTGGGTGACAGGGGGAATGAGCAGTTCTTC.

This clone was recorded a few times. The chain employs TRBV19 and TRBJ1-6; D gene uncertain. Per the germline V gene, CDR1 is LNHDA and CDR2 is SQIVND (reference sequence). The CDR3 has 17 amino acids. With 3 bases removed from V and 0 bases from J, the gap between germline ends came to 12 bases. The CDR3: CASSMAILSSYNSPLHF. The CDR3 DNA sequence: TGTGCCAGTAGTATGGCCATACTTAGCTCCTATAATTCACCCCTCCACTTT.

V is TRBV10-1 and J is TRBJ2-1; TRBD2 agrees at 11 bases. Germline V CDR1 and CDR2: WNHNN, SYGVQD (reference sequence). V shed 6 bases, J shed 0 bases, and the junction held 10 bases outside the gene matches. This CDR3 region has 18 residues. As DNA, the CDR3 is TGCGCCAGCAGCAGGGGGACTAGCGGCCTTTCCTCCTACAATGAGCAGTTCTTC. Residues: CASSRGTSGLSSYNEQFF.

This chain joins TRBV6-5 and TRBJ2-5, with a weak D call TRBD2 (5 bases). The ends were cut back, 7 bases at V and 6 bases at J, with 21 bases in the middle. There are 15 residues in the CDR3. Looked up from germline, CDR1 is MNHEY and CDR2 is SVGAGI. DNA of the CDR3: TGTGCCAGCAAGTACCTTGGGGTCGGCGGGCAGACCCAGTACTTC. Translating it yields CASKYLGVGGQTQYF.

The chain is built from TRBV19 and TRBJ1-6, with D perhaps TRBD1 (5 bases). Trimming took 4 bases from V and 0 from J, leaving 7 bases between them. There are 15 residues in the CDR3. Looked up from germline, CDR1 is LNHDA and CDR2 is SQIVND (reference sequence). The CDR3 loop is CASSTGSSYNSPLHF. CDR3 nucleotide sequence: TGTGCCAGTAGTACAGGGAGCTCCTATAATTCACCCCTCCACTTT.

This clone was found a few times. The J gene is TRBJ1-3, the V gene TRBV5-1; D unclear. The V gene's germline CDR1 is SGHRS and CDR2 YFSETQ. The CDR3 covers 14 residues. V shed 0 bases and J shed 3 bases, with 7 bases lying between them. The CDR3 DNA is TGCGCCAGCAGCTTGGAAGCGTTTGGAAACACCATATATTTT. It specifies CASSLEAFGNTIYF.

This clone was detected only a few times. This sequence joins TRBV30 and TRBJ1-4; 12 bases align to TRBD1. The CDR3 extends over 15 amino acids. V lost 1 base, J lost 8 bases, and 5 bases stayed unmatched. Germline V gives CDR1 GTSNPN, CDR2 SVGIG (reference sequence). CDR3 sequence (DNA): TGTGCCTGGAGTGGGGGGACAGGGGGCGGAGAAAAACTGTTTTTT. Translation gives CAWSGGTGGGEKLFF. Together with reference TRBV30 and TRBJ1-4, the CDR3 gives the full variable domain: SQTIHQWPATLVQPVGSPLSLECTVEGTSNPNLYWYRQAAGRGLQLLFYSVGIGQISSEVPQNLSASRPQDRQFILSSKKLLLSDSGFYLCAWSGGTGGGEKLFFGSGTQLSVL.

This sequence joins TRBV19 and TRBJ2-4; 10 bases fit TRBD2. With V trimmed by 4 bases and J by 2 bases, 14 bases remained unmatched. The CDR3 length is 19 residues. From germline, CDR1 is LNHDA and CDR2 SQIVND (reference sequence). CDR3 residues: CASSNRGLAGAATKNIQYF. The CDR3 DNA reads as TGTGCCAGTAGTAACCGTGGGCTAGCGGGGGCCGCTACCAAAAACATTCAGTACTTC.

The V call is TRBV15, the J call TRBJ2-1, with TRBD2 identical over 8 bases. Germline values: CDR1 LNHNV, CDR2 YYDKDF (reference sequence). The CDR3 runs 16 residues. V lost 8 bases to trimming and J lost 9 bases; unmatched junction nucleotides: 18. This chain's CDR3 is CATLPAPGLVVGEQFF. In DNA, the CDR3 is TGTGCCACCTTACCTGCTCCGGGACTAGTGGTTGGTGAGCAGTTCTTC.

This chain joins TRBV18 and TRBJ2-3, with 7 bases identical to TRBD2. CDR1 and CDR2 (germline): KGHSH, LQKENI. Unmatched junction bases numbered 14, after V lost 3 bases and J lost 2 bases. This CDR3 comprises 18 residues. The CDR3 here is CASSPGPLGGMTTDTQYF. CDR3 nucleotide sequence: TGTGCCAGCTCACCGGGACCCCTCGGGGGGATGACCACAGATACGCAGTATTTT.

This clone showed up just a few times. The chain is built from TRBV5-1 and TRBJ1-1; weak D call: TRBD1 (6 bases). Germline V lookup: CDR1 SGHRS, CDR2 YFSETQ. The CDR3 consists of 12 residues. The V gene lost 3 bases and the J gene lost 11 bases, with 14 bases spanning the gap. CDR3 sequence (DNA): TGCGCCAGCAGCTCGGGACATCTTGACGCTTTCTTT. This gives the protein CASSSGHLDAFF.